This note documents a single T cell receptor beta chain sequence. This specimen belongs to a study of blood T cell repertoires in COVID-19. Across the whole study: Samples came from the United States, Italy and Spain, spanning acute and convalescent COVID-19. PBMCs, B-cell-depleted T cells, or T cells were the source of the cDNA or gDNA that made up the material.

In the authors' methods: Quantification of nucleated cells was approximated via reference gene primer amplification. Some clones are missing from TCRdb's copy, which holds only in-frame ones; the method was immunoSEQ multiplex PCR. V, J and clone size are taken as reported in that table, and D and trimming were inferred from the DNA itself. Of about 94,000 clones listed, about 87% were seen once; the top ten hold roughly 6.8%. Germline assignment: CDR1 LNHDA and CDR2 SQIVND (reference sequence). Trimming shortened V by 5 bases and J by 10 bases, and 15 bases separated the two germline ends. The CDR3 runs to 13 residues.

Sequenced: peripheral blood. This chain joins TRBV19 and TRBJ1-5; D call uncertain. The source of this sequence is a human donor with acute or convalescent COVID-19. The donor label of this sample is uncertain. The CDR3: CASSAGIRGPQHF. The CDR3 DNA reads TGTGCCAGTAGTGCCGGGATACGCGGCCCCCAGCATTTT.